This TCR beta chain was sequenced during a study of tumor-infiltrating lymphocytes in oesophageal squamous cell carcinoma. TCRdb passed the reads through MiXCR, listing each CDR3 protein once. The sample holds 12,000 or so distinct CDR3 sequences, 58% seen once. The CDR3 is 11 amino acids. This clonotype has just a few counts. Sequenced material: blood. The rearrangement uses TRBV12-3 or TRBV12-4 and TRBJ2-7; no clear D. The better agreement between TRBJ2-1 and the DNA end casts doubt on the J call. The TCR originated in a female donor with esophageal squamous cell carcinoma. CDR3 amino acids: CASSSRDEQFF. The DNA for the CDR3 is TGTGCCAGCAGTTCTAGGGATGAGCAGTTCTTC.